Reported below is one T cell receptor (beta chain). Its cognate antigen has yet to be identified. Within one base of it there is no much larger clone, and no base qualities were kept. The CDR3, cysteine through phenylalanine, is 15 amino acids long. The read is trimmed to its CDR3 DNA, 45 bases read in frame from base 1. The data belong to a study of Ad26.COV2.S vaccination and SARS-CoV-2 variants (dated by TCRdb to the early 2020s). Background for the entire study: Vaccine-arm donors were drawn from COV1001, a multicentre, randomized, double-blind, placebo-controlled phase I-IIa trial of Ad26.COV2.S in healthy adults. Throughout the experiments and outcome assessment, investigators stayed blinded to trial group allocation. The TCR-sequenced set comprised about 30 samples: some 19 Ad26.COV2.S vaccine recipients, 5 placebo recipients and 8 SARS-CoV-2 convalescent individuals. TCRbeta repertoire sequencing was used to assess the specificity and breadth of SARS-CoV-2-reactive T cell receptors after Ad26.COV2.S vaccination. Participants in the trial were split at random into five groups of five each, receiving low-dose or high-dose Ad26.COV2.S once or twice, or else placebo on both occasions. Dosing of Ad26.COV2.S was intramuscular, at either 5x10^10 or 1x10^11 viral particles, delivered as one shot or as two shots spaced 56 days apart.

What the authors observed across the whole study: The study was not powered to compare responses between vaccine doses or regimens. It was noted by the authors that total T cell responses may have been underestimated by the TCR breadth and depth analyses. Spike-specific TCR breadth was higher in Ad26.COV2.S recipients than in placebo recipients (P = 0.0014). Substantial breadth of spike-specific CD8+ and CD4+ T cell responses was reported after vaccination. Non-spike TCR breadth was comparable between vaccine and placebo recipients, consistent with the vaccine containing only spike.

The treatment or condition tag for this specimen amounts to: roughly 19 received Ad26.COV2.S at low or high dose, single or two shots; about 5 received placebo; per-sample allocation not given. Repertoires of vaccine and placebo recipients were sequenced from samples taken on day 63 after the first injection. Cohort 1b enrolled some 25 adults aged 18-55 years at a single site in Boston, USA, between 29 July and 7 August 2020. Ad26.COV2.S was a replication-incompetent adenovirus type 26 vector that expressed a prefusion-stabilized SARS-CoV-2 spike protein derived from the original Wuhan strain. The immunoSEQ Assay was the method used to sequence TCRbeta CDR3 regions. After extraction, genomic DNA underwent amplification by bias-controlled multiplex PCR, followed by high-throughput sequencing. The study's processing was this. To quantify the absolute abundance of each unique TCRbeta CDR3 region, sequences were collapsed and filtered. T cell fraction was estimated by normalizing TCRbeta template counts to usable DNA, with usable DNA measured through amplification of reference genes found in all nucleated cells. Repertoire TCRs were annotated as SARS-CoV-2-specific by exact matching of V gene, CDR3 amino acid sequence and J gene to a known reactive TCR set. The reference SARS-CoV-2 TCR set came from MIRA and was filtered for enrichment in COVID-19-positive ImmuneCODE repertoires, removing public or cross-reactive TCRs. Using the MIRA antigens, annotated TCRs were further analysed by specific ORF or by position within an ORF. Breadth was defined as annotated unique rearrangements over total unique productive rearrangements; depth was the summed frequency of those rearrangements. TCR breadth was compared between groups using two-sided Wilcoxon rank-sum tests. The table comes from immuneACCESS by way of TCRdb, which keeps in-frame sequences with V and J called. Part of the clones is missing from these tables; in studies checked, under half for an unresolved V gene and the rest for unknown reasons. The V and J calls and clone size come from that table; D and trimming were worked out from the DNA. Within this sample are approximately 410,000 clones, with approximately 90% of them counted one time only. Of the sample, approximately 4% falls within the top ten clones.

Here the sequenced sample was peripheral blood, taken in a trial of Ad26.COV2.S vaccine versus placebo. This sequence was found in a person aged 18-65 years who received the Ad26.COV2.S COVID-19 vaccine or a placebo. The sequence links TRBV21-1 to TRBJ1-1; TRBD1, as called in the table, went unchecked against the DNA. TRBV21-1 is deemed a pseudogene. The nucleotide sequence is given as TGTGCCAGCAGCAACACAGGGATGGTCGACACTGAAGCTTTCTTT. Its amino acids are CASSNTGMVDTEAFF.